A single TCR beta chain is shown here with its context. The record originates from a study of blood T cell repertoires in COVID-19. Study summary: The study drew acute and convalescent COVID-19 samples from the United States, Italy and Spain. The cDNA or gDNA used as material had been derived from T cells, B-cell-depleted T cells, or PBMCs.

This CDR3 region has 15 residues. Trimming removed 6 bases at V and 5 bases at J, with 17 bases between. Germline-derived CDR1 and CDR2 are ENHRY and SYGVKD. In the source study's methods: Amplified reference gene primers provided the basis for estimating nucleated cell counts. Sequencing used immunoSEQ multiplex PCR; TCRdb keeps in-frame clones, though not all of them. V, J and clone size are those of that table, while D and trimming were read from the DNA. The repertoire includes roughly 70,000 clones, about 88% of them detected once, and 3% to 4.5% sits in the top ten. The receptor comes from a man in his sixties or seventies with acute or convalescent COVID-19. The chain has TRBV10-3 and TRBJ1-5, with a weak D call TRBD1 (6 bases). The sample comprised peripheral blood. The CDR3 spells CAISPEGTTDQPQHF. In DNA form, the CDR3 reads TGTGCCATCAGCCCGGAAGGGACAACGGATCAGCCCCAGCATTTT.